This TCR beta chain appears in the sequencing data of a study of post-analysis software for immune sequencing data. Broader study findings: Elevated frequency relative to controls characterized 4 or 5 TRBV segments in patients, TRBV5-6, TRBV5-1 and TRBV20-1 among them.

Researchers reported that TCR beta cDNA libraries carried unique molecular identifiers. MiXCR was run by TCRdb on the PCR reads, yielding one entry per CDR3 protein. The sample consists of about half a million distinct CDR3 sequences, 45% of them appearing once. CDR1 SGHAT and CDR2 FQDESV come from the germline V gene (reference sequence). CDR3 length: 14 amino acids. Trimming took 1 base from V and 5 from J, leaving 10 bases between them. With respect to this clonotype: What it recognizes is unknown.

The sequence was obtained from a girl aged 10 to 17 with multiple sclerosis. Sequenced material: blood. This chain joins TRBV11-1 and TRBJ2-3, with a weak D call TRBD2 (6 bases). DNA of the CDR3: TGTGCCAGCAGCTTAGACTTGGGGGGAGATACGCAGTATTTT. Protein sequence: CASSLDLGGDTQYF.